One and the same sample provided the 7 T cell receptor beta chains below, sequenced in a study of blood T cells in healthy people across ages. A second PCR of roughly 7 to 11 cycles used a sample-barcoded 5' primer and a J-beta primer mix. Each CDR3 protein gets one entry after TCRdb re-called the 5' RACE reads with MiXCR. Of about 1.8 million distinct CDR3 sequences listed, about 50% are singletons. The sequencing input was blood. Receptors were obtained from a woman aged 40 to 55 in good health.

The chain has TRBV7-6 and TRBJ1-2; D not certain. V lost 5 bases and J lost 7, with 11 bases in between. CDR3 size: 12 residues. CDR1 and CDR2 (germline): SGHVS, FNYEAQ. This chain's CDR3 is CASSPGPTGYTF. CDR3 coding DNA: TGTGCCAGCAGCCCCGGCCCTACTGGCTACACCTTC.

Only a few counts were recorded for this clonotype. The CDR3 DNA sequence: TGTGCCAGCAGGGTAACTAGCGGGGGCTTGCAAGAGACCCAGTACTTC. Residues: CASRVTSGGLQETQYF. This sequence joins TRBV2 and TRBJ2-5, with 11 bases aligning to TRBD2. This CDR3 has 16 residues. With V trimmed by 6 bases and J by 2 bases, 8 bases remained unmatched. Germline CDR1 reads SNHLY; CDR2 reads FYNNEI.

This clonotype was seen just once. The CDR3 region is CASSRDRSSGANVLTF. The CDR3 bases are TGTGCCAGCAGCCGGGACAGGAGCTCTGGGGCCAACGTCCTGACTTTC. V is TRBV6-5 and J is TRBJ2-6, with 8 positions matching TRBD1. CDR3 length: 16 amino acids. CDR1 and CDR2 from the germline V gene are MNHEY and SVGAGI. Germline trimming cut 6 bases from V and 0 bases from J; bases unmatched to any gene: 4.

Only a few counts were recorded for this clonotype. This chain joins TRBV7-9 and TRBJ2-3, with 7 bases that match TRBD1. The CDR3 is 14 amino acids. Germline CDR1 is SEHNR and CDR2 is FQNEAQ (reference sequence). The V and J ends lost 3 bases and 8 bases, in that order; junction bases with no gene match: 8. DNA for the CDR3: TGTGCCAGCAGCTTCTCAGCACAGGGGAGTACGCAGTATTTT. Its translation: CASSFSAQGSTQYF.

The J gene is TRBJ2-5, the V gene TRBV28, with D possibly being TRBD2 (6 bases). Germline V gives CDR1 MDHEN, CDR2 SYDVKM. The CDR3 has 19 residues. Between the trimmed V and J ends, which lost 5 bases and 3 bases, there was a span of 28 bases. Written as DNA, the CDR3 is TGTGCCAGCAGTAGCGTCGCGGTGGGACTCAGTGGGGCCAAAGAGACCCAGTACTTC. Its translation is CASSSVAVGLSGAKETQYF.

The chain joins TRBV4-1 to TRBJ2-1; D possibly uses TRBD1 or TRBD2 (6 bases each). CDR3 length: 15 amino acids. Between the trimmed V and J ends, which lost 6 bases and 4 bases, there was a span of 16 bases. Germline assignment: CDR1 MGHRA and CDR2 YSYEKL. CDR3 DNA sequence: TGCGCCAGCAGGGGGGGCCCGAGGGGTTACAATGAGCAGTTCTTC. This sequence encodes CASRGGPRGYNEQFF.

This chain's CDR3 is CAISYRDTQYF. CDR3 sequence (DNA): TGTGCCATCTCCTACAGGGATACGCAGTATTTT. The chain employs TRBV7-2 and TRBJ2-3, with D possibly matching TRBD1 (5 bases). Germline-derived CDR1 and CDR2 are SGHTA and FQGNSA. The CDR3 spans 11 residues. V gave up 10 bases and J gave up 6 bases, with 11 bases separating them. Using reference TRBV7-2 and TRBJ2-3 for the parts outside the CDR3, the full variable domain is GAGVSQSPSNKVTEKGKDVELRCDPISGHTALYWYRQSLGQGLEFLIYFQGNSAPDKSGLPSDRFSAERTGGSVSTLTIQRTQQEDSAVYLCAISYRDTQYFGPGTRLTVL.